This paragraph covers one TCR beta chain sequence. The antigen is not known. The CDR3 totals 11 residues. The V gene's germline CDR1 is SEHNR and CDR2 FQNEAQ (reference sequence). Trimming left V 10 bases short and J 8 bases short, with 12 bases between. Profiling relied on immunoSEQ multiplex PCR, and the TCRdb table lists in-frame clones only, not all of them. The table includes some 16,000 clones, around 88% detected once. At cycle 4 day 1, cycle 7 day 1, and baseline, blood was sampled. The record originates from a study of OX40 agonist ivuxolimab in advanced cancers. The study's findings and limits: At 0.1-3.0 mg/kg, partial responders had clonal expansion among the lowest observed. Both blood CD4+ and CD8+ T cells showed clonal growth by week 6 at 0.1 to 3.0 mg/kg. Expanded clones belonging to CD8+ T cells outnumbered, on average, those of CD4+.

This specimen consisted of CD4+ or CD8+ T cells sorted from blood, obtained in a trial of the OX40 agonist ivuxolimab. The chain carries TRBV7-9 and TRBJ2-1; possible D gene TRBD1, 5 bases. The receptor was isolated from an adult with an advanced solid tumor such as melanoma, head and neck, liver or kidney cancer. CDR3: CATQGFDEQFF. The CDR3 region has the DNA TGTGCCACCCAGGGTTTCGATGAGCAGTTCTTC.